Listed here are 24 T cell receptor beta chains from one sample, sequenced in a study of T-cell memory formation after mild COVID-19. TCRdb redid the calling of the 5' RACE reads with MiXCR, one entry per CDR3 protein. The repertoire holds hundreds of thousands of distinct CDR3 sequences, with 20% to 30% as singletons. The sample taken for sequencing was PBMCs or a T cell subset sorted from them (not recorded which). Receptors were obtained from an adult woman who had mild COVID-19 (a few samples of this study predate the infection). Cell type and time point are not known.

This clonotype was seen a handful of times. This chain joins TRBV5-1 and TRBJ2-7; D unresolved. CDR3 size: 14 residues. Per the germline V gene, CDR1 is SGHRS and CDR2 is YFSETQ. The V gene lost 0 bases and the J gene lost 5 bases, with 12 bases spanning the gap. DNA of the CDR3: TGCGCCAGCAGCTTGGGCGGAAGGGCCCACGAGCAGTACTTC. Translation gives CASSLGGRAHEQYF.

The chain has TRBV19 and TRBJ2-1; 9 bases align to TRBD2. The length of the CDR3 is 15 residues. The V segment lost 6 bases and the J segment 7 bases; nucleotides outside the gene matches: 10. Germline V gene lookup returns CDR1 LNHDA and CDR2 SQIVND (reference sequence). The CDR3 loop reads CASSLAGGPRNEQFF. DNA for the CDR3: TGTGCCAGTAGCCTTGCGGGGGGGCCTCGAAATGAGCAGTTCTTC.

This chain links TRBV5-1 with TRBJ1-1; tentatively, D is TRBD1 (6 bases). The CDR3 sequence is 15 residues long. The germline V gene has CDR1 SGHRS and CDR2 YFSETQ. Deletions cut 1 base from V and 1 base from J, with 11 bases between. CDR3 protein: CASSLRAGANTEAFF. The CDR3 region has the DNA TGCGCCAGCAGCTTGAGGGCAGGGGCGAACACTGAAGCTTTCTTT.

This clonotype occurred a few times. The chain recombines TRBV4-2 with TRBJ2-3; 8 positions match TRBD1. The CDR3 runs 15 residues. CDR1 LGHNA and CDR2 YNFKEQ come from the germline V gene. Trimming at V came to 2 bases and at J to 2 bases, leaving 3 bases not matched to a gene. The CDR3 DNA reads TGTGCCAGCAGCCAACAGGGGGCGGACACAGATACGCAGTATTTT. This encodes CASSQQGADTDTQYF.

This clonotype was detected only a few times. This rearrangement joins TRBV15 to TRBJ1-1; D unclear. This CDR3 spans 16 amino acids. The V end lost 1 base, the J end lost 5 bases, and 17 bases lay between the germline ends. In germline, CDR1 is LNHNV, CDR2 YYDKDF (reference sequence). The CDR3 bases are TGTGCCACCAGCAGAGCGAAAAGTTTCGGGCGGACTGAAGCTTTCTTT. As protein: CATSRAKSFGRTEAFF.

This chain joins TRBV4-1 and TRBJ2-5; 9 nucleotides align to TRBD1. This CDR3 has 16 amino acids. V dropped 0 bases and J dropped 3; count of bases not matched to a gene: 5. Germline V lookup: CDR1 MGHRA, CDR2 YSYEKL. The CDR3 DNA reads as TGCGCCAGCAGCCAAGAACCAGGGACAGGGAAAGAGACCCAGTACTTC. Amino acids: CASSQEPGTGKETQYF.

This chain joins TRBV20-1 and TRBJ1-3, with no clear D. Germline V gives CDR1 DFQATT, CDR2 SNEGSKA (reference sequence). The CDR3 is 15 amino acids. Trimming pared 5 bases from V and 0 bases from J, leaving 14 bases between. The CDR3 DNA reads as TGCAGTGCTGCTCAGAGGAGGAGCTCTGGAAACACCATATATTTT. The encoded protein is CSAAQRRSSGNTIYF.

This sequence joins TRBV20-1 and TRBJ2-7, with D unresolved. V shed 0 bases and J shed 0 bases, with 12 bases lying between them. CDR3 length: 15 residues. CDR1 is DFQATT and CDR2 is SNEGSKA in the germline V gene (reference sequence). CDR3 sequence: CSARESALGSYEQYF. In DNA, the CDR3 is TGCAGTGCTAGAGAATCTGCCCTGGGCTCCTACGAGCAGTACTTC.

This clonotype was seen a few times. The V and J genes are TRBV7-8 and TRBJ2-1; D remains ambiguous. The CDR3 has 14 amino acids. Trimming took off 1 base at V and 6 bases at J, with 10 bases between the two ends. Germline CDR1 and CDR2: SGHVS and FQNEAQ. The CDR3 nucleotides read TGTGCCAGCAGCTTAGATTATGGGATCAATGAGCAGTTCTTC. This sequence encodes CASSLDYGINEQFF.

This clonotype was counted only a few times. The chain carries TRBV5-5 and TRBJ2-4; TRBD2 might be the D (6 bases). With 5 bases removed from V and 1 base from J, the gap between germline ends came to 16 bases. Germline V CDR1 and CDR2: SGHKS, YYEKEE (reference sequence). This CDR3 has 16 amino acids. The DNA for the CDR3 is TGTGCCAGCAGTTGGGCGGGATGGGGGGCCAAAAACATTCAGTACTTC. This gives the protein CASSWAGWGAKNIQYF.

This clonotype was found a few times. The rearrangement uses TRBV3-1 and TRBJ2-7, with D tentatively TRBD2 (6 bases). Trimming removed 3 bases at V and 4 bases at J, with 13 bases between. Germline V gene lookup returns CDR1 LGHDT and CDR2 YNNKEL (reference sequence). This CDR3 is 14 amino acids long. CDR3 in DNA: TGTGCCAGCAGCCATTCCGGTAGCGGATACGAGCAGTACTTC. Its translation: CASSHSGSGYEQYF.

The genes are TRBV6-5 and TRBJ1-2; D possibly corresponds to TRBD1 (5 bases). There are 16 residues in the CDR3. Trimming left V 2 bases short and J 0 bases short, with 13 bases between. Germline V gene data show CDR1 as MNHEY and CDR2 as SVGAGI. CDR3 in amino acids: CASSYRMGDSNYGYTF. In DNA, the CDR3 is TGTGCCAGCAGTTACCGGATGGGGGACTCTAACTATGGCTACACCTTC.

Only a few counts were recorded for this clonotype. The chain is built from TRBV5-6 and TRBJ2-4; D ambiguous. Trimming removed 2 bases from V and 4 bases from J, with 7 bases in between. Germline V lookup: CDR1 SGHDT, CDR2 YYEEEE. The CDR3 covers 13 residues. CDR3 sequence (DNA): TGTGCCAGCAGCTTTGGTGGTAAAAACATTCAGTACTTC. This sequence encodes CASSFGGKNIQYF.

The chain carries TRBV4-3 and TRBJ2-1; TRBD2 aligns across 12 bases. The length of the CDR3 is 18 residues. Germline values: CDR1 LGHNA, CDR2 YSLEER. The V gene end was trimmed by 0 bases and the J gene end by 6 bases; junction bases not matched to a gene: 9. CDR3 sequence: CASSQDGVSSGRVNEQFF. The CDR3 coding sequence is TGCGCCAGCAGCCAAGATGGCGTGTCTAGCGGGAGGGTCAATGAGCAGTTCTTC.

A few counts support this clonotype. The CDR3 DNA is TGTGCCACCAGCAGAGACAGGGGTGGGGAAAAACTGTTTTTT. Its translation: CATSRDRGGEKLFF. This rearrangement joins TRBV15 to TRBJ1-4; weak D call: TRBD1 (6 bases). Germline CDR1 and CDR2: LNHNV and YYDKDF (reference sequence). The V end lost 0 bases, the J end lost 8 bases, and 10 bases lay between the germline ends. The CDR3 is made up of 14 amino acids.

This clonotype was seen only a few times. The CDR3 nucleotides are TGTGCCAGCCCTCCCGCCGGGACAGGGGGCCTCTCCTACGAGCAGTACTTC. It codes for CASPPAGTGGLSYEQYF. The chain couples TRBV28 to TRBJ2-7; 12 nucleotides align to TRBD1. V gave up 8 bases and J gave up 0 bases; unmatched junction bases: 11. Germline V CDR1 and CDR2: MDHEN, SYDVKM. The CDR3 sequence is 17 residues long.

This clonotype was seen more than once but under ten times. As DNA, the CDR3 is TGTGCCAGCAGCTTTATAGCGGGAGGCGGCACAGATACGCAGTATTTT. This gives the protein CASSFIAGGGTDTQYF. The V call is TRBV5-6, the J call TRBJ2-3, with 10 nucleotides matching TRBD2. The length of the CDR3 is 16 residues. The V segment lost 2 bases and the J segment 1 base; nucleotides outside the gene matches: 4. The germline CDR1 and CDR2 sequences are SGHDT and YYEEEE.

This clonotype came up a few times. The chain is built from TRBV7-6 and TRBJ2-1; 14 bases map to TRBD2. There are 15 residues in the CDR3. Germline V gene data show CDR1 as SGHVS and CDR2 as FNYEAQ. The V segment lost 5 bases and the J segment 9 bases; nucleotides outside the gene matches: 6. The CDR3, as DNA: TGTGCCAGCAGCCACGGACTAGCGGGGGGAATTGAGCAGTTCTTC. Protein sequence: CASSHGLAGGIEQFF.

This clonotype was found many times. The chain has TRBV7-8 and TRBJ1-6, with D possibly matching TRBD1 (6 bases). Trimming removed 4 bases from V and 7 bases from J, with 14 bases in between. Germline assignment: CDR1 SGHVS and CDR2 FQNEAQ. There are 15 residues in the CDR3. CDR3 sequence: CASSSNRGENSPLHF. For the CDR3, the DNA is TGTGCCAGCAGCTCGAATAGGGGGGAGAATTCACCCCTCCACTTT. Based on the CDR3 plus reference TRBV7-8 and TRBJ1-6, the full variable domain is GAGVSQSPRYKVAKRGQDVALRCDPISGHVSLFWYQQALGQGPEFLTYFQNEAQLDKSGLPSDRFFAERPEGSVSTLKIQRTQQEDSAVYLCASSSNRGENSPLHFGNGTRLTVT.

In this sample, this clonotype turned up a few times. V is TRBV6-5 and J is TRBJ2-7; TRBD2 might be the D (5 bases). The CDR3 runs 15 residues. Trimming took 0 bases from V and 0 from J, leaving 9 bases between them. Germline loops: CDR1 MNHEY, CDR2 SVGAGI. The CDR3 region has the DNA TGTGCCAGCAGTTACTCGAACGGGAACTCCTACGAGCAGTACTTC. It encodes CASSYSNGNSYEQYF.

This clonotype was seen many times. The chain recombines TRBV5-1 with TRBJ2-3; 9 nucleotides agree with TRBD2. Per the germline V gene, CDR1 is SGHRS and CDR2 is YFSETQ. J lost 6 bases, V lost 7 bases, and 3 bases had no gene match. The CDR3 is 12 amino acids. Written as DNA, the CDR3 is TGCGCCAGCGCGGGGGGGTTGGATACGCAGTATTTT. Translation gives CASAGGLDTQYF.

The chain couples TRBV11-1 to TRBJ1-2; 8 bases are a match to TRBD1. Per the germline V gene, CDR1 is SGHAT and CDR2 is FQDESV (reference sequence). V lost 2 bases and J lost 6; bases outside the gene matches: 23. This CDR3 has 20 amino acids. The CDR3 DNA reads TGTGCCAGCAGCTTATCCGAAGAAACAGCTAGACAGGGGCGAAGGAATGGCTACACCTTC. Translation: CASSLSEETARQGRRNGYTF.

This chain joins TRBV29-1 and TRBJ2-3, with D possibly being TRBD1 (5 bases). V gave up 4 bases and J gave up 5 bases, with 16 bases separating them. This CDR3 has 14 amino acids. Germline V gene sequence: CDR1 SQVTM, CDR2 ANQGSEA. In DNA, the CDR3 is TGCAGCGTTGCCGGCAGGGTAAATGAAGATACGCAGTATTTT. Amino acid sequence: CSVAGRVNEDTQYF.

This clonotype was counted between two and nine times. The CDR3 DNA is TGTGCCAGCCTTAGGGAGCGGCAGAGCTCCTACGAGCAGTACTTC. Residues: CASLRERQSSYEQYF. The rearrangement joins TRBV2 to TRBJ2-7, with D perhaps matching TRBD2 (5 bases). The CDR3 loop spans 15 amino acids. V lost 8 bases, J lost 0 bases, and 17 bases lay in between. Germline V lookup: CDR1 SNHLY, CDR2 FYNNEI. The full variable domain, with the rest looked up from reference TRBV2 and TRBJ2-7, is EPEVTQTPSHQVTQMGQEVILRCVPISNHLYFYWYRQILGQKVEFLVSFYNNEISEKSEIFDDQFSVERPDGSNFTLKIRSTKLEDSAMYFCASLRERQSSYEQYFGPGTRLTVT.